A selection of T cell receptor beta chains follows, all from one sample in a study of human T cells and chemical hapten exposure. TCRdb analysed the RACE reads with MiXCR anew, one entry per CDR3 protein. Among 300,000 to 450,000 distinct CDR3 sequences listed, 5.1% were seen once. This specimen consisted of whole blood, obtained in connection with sensitization to the hapten diphenylcyclopropenone (DPC). The receptor set was obtained from a woman in her forties or fifties with alopecia areata. Some clones in this sample may be carry-over from other donors' samples. Both conserved end residues are part of each CDR3. D genes are given only for firm matches. For some rows the clone size is stated as once, few or many, or as a class when expanded; others skip it.

v_gene	j_gene	abundance	d_gene	CDR3aa	CDR3nt
TRBV21-1	TRBJ1-1	few	-	CASSKRTTEAFF	TGTGCCAGCAGCAAGCGAACGACTGAAGCTTTCTTT
TRBV9	TRBJ2-1	many	-	CASSVGGSGDEQFF	TGTGCCAGCAGCGTAGGAGGGTCTGGGGATGAGCAGTTCTTC
TRBV7-2	TRBJ2-1	-	-	CASSFLPGSRYNEQFF	TGTGCCAGCAGCTTCTTACCGGGGTCCCGTTACAATGAGCAGTTCTTC
TRBV9	TRBJ1-5	many	-	CASSVGDNQPQHF	TGTGCCAGCAGCGTAGGAGACAATCAGCCCCAGCATTTT
TRBV20-1	TRBJ2-1	few	TRBD2	CSARDYSGRAVGNEQFF	TGCAGTGCTAGAGATTACAGCGGGAGGGCCGTAGGCAATGAGCAGTTCTTC
TRBV20-1	TRBJ1-5	-	TRBD1	CSATLQGMNQPQHF	TGCAGTGCCACCCTACAGGGGATGAATCAGCCCCAGCATTTT
TRBV5-1	TRBJ1-4	-	-	CASSLRASNEKLFF	TGCGCCAGCAGCTTACGGGCTAGTAATGAAAAACTGTTTTTT
TRBV14	TRBJ1-2	-	-	CASSPEAQGSHYGYTF	TGTGCCAGCAGCCCCGAGGCTCAGGGGTCTCACTATGGCTACACCTTC
TRBV5-6	TRBJ2-1	many	TRBD1	CASSFGDRGMGEQFF	TGTGCCAGCAGCTTCGGGGACAGGGGCATGGGTGAGCAGTTCTTC
TRBV4-1	TRBJ2-5	many	TRBD2	CASSQDRGGTGLETQYF	TGCGCCAGCAGCCAAGATCGCGGGGGTACGGGGCTGGAGACCCAGTACTTC
TRBV25-1	TRBJ2-1	many	-	CASSVGRLQFF	TGTGCCAGCAGTGTAGGAAGGCTGCAGTTCTTC
TRBV13	TRBJ2-7	-	TRBD2	CASSARTSAVSYEQYF	TGTGCCAGCAGCGCCAGGACTAGCGCCGTCTCCTACGAGCAGTACTTC
TRBV12-3/TRBV12-4	TRBJ1-1	few	-	CASSLNGGVTEAFF	TGTGCCAGCAGTTTAAACGGAGGGGTCACTGAAGCTTTCTTT
TRBV11-2	TRBJ2-4	few	-	CASSPRRQNLAKNIQYF	TGTGCCAGCAGCCCCCGTAGGCAGAACCTAGCCAAAAACATTCAGTACTTC
TRBV5-6	TRBJ2-5	-	-	CASSLGQVLAQYF	TGTGCCAGCAGCTTGGGACAGGTCTTGGCCCAGTACTTC
TRBV29-1	TRBJ2-1	many	-	CSVPNGGLNEQFF	TGCAGCGTGCCTAACGGAGGCCTGAATGAGCAGTTCTTC
TRBV11-2	TRBJ2-7	many	TRBD2	CASSLGPSGSREQYF	TGTGCCAGCAGCTTAGGCCCTAGCGGGAGTCGTGAGCAGTACTTC
TRBV7-6	TRBJ1-1	-	-	CASSLGTPRLNTEAFF	TGTGCCAGCAGCTTAGGGACACCCCGACTGAACACTGAAGCTTTCTTT
TRBV29-1	TRBJ2-4	many	-	CSVVWKGTENIQYF	TGCAGCGTTGTATGGAAGGGGACGGAAAACATTCAGTACTTC
TRBV9	TRBJ2-1	many	-	CASSPSLGGGRSYNEQFF	TGTGCCAGCAGCCCCTCCCTTGGGGGGGGCCGCTCCTACAATGAGCAGTTCTTC
TRBV12-3/TRBV12-4	TRBJ1-1	many	-	CASTQTGGTEAFF	TGTGCCAGCACCCAGACGGGGGGCACTGAAGCTTTCTTT
TRBV25-1	TRBJ2-7	few	-	CASHSGSYEQYF	TGTGCCAGCCATTCAGGTTCCTACGAGCAGTACTTC
TRBV6-2/TRBV6-3	TRBJ2-1	many	-	CASSQGHEQFF	TGTGCCAGCAGCCAGGGGCATGAGCAGTTCTTC
TRBV7-2	TRBJ1-1	many	-	CASSSPRSGNTEAFF	TGTGCCAGCAGCTCCCCAAGGTCGGGGAACACTGAAGCTTTCTTT
TRBV6-5	TRBJ1-6	few	-	CASSYLGAWEPLHF	TGTGCCAGCAGTTACTTGGGGGCATGGGAGCCCCTCCACTTT
TRBV20-1	TRBJ2-1	many	TRBD2	CSARDHGTSGNEQFF	TGCAGTGCTAGAGATCATGGGACTAGCGGGAATGAGCAGTTCTTC
TRBV5-5	TRBJ1-3	-	-	CASSRREGSGNTIYF	TGTGCCAGCAGCCGCCGGGAGGGCTCTGGAAACACCATATATTTT
TRBV20-1	TRBJ2-7	few	TRBD2	CSARDRASGSYEQYF	TGCAGTGCTAGAGATAGGGCAAGCGGGAGCTACGAGCAGTACTTC
TRBV20-1	TRBJ2-7	many	TRBD2	CSVMTSGSRNSYEQYF	TGCAGTGTTATGACTAGCGGGAGTCGTAACTCCTACGAGCAGTACTTC
TRBV9	TRBJ2-1	many	TRBD1	CASSVGGTGVGNEQFF	TGTGCCAGCAGCGTAGGTGGGACAGGGGTTGGCAATGAGCAGTTCTTC
TRBV4-1	TRBJ2-2	few	-	CASSHSDTLLSELFF	TGCGCCAGCAGCCACTCGGACACTCTCCTTTCGGAGCTGTTTTTT
TRBV5-1	TRBJ1-1	-	-	CASSSDVGSEAFF	TGCGCCAGCAGCTCAGATGTTGGGTCTGAAGCTTTCTTT
TRBV7-2	TRBJ2-3	-	-	CASSQRDPERDTQYF	TGTGCCAGCAGCCAAAGGGACCCAGAAAGGGATACGCAGTATTTT
TRBV28	TRBJ1-4	few	-	CASSLPGATNEKLFF	TGTGCCAGCAGTTTGCCCGGGGCAACTAATGAAAAACTGTTTTTT
TRBV29-1	TRBJ1-1	-	TRBD1	CSVVEGLQGNEAFF	TGCAGCGTTGTAGAGGGCCTACAGGGGAATGAAGCTTTCTTT
TRBV30	TRBJ1-1	-	-	CAWSVQGKAFF	TGTGCCTGGAGTGTACAAGGGAAAGCTTTCTTT
TRBV7-8	TRBJ1-1	many	TRBD1	CASSLGQGVDRTEAFF	TGTGCCAGCAGCTTAGGACAGGGAGTGGATAGAACTGAAGCTTTCTTT
TRBV29-1	TRBJ2-5	few	TRBD1	CSVVGVRGPGETQYF	TGCAGCGTTGTAGGGGTAAGGGGGCCGGGAGAGACCCAGTACTTC
TRBV2	TRBJ2-2	many	TRBD1	CASRLQGSGELFF	TGTGCCAGCAGGCTACAGGGGAGCGGGGAGCTGTTTTTT
TRBV3-1	TRBJ2-1	many	-	CASSQDLGYNEQFF	TGTGCCAGCAGCCAAGATCTGGGATACAATGAGCAGTTCTTC
TRBV24-1	TRBJ2-1	many	-	CATGDPQDDEQFF	TGTGCCACCGGTGACCCACAGGACGATGAGCAGTTCTTC
TRBV20-1	TRBJ2-2	many	-	CSGSHTGELFF	TGCAGTGGTAGCCACACCGGGGAGCTGTTTTTT
TRBV3-1	TRBJ1-2	many	TRBD1	CASSQGSGGGYGYTF	TGTGCCAGCAGCCAAGGGTCAGGGGGAGGCTATGGCTACACCTTC
TRBV3-1	TRBJ1-1	-	TRBD1	CASSIRTGGTEAFF	TGTGCCAGCAGCATTCGGACAGGGGGCACTGAAGCTTTCTTT
TRBV29-1	TRBJ1-1	few	-	CSVPGQNTEAFF	TGCAGCGTTCCTGGACAGAACACTGAAGCTTTCTTT
TRBV11-3	TRBJ2-1	many	-	CASSVGARRDEQFF	TGTGCCAGCAGCGTAGGAGCACGGAGGGATGAGCAGTTCTTC
TRBV6-5	TRBJ1-4	few	-	CASSYQRGRSTNEKLFF	TGTGCCAGCAGTTACCAGCGGGGGCGGTCAACTAATGAAAAACTGTTTTTT
TRBV5-1	TRBJ2-7	few	-	CASRRDRTYEQYF	TGCGCCAGCAGACGGGACCGAACCTACGAGCAGTACTTC
TRBV7-2	TRBJ1-1	-	-	CASSLYREVDTEAFF	TGTGCCAGCAGCTTATACAGGGAGGTTGACACTGAAGCTTTCTTT
TRBV20-1	TRBJ1-3	-	TRBD1	CSARDTKTGAGNTIYF	TGCAGTGCTAGAGATACGAAGACAGGGGCTGGAAACACCATATATTTT
TRBV3-1	TRBJ2-3	many	-	CASSQAGPQYF	TGTGCCAGCAGCCAGGCGGGACCGCAGTATTTT
TRBV12-3/TRBV12-4	TRBJ1-2	many	TRBD1	CASSRTGARGGGYTF	TGTGCCAGCAGCCGCACAGGAGCCAGGGGGGGTGGCTACACCTTC